Below, 20 T cell receptor beta chains from the same sample are listed, as sequenced in a study of molecular identifiers for immune sequencing clone quantification. A single record per CDR3 protein comes from TCRdb applying MiXCR to the PCR reads. Of tens of thousands of distinct CDR3 sequences in the sample, approximately 23% were seen once. Sequencing used naive CD8+ T cells from blood, with Jurkat cell RNA spiked in. Subset of the sample: FACS-sorted CD8+CD4-CCR7+CD45RA+ naive T cells. These receptors originate from a human donor in good health. Some libraries in this study had Jurkat cell RNA spiked in.

This clonotype turned up a few times. J is TRBJ2-3 and V is TRBV20-1; D might be TRBD2 (6 bases). This CDR3 comprises 16 residues. Germline-derived CDR1 and CDR2 are DFQATT and SNEGSKA (reference sequence). The V end lost 0 bases, the J end lost 2 bases, and 15 bases lay between the germline ends. CDR3 sequence: CSARDSEGTFTDTQYF. CDR3 DNA sequence: TGCAGTGCTAGAGATTCGGAGGGTACGTTCACAGATACGCAGTATTTT.

This clonotype was counted at least ten times. The V gene is TRBV12-3 or TRBV12-4, the J gene TRBJ1-5; D is undetermined. The V end was cut by 0 bases, the J end by 3 bases, with 9 bases between. CDR3 size: 15 residues. The CDR3 DNA follows: TGTGCCAGCAGTTTAGCGGCCGGAATCAATCAGCCCCAGCATTTT. This translates into CASSLAAGINQPQHF.

This clonotype was counted at least ten times. The V gene is TRBV5-6, the J gene TRBJ2-3; D is unresolved. Trimming stripped 5 bases from V and 4 bases from J, with 8 bases between. Germline-derived CDR1 and CDR2 are SGHDT and YYEEEE. The CDR3 length is 12 residues. CDR3 region: CASSEGADTQYF. As DNA, the CDR3 is TGTGCCAGCAGTGAAGGTGCAGATACGCAGTATTTT. Full variable domain (outside the CDR3, taken from reference TRBV5-6 and TRBJ2-3): DAGVTQSPTHLIKTRGQQVTLRCSPKSGHDTVSWYQQALGQGPQFIFQYYEEEERQRGNFPDRFSGHQFPNYSSELNVNALLLGDSALYLCASSEGADTQYFGPGTRLTVL.

A remark on this clonotype: No conserved phenylalanine or tryptophan is present at the end of the CDR3, so a read error is the likely explanation. The J gene is TRBJ2-5, the V gene TRBV20-1; 8 bases map to TRBD2. V lost 2 bases and J lost 5; bases outside the gene matches: 13. The CDR3 spans 16 residues. CDR1 DFQATT and CDR2 SNEGSKA come from the germline V gene (reference sequence). CDR3 coding DNA: TGCAGTGCTAGATTTGAGCGGGAGCGCGCAGGGGAGACCCAGTACCTC. It codes for CSARFERERAGETQYL.

This clonotype came up a few times. V and J are TRBV6-5 and TRBJ1-1, with no clear D. V lost 0 bases and J lost 2, with 1 base in between. The CDR3 consists of 12 residues. Per the germline V gene, CDR1 is MNHEY and CDR2 is SVGAGI. The CDR3 region is CASSYSNTEAFF. In DNA, the CDR3 is TGTGCCAGCAGTTACTCCAACACTGAAGCTTTCTTT.

The V call is TRBV6-5, the J call TRBJ1-4, with a tentative D call TRBD1 (6 bases). The V end lost 11 bases, the J end lost 11 bases, and 24 bases lay between the germline ends. CDR3 size: 14 residues. The germline gives CDR1 MNHEY, CDR2 SVGAGI. The CDR3 here is CARRGGGGSSKLFF. The CDR3, as DNA: TGTGCCCGCCGCGGGGGGGGCGGTTCAAGTAAACTGTTTTTT.

The chain employs TRBV2 and TRBJ2-5, with TRBD2 matching over 9 bases. This CDR3 has 16 residues. The germline CDR1 and CDR2 sequences are SNHLY and FYNNEI. V shed 1 base and J 5 bases; nucleotides not matched to a gene: 8. In nucleotides, the CDR3 is TGTGCCAGCAGTGAAGTATTGCGGGGGGGCTGGGAGACCCAGTACTTC. Protein: CASSEVLRGGWETQYF.

A few counts support this clonotype. The chain uses TRBV11-2 and TRBJ1-4; 7 bases are shared with TRBD1. Germline CDR1 reads SGHAT; CDR2 reads FQNNGV. The CDR3 covers 17 residues. Unmatched junction bases numbered 8, after V lost 1 base and J lost 3 bases. The CDR3 region has the DNA TGTGCCAGCAGCTTAGGCACCACAGGGGTATCTAATGAAAAACTGTTTTTT. Residues: CASSLGTTGVSNEKLFF. Variable domain in full (rest from reference TRBV11-2 and TRBJ1-4): EAGVAQSPRYKIIEKRQSVAFWCNPISGHATLYWYQQILGQGPKLLIQFQNNGVVDDSQLPKDRFSAERLKGVDSTLKIQPAKLEDSAVYLCASSLGTTGVSNEKLFFGSGTQLSVL.

This clonotype was seen a single time. A much larger clone sits a single nucleotide away, making a read error possible. J is TRBJ2-5 and V is TRBV29-1, with D uncertain. The length of the CDR3 is 13 residues. CDR1 and CDR2 (germline): SQVTM, ANQGSEA. The CDR3 DNA sequence: TGCAGCTTTGAAGTGCCAGATAGAGAGACCCAGTACTTC. This translates into CSFEVPDRETQYF.

There are a few counts of this clonotype. The chain employs TRBV5-1 and TRBJ2-7; 7 bases match TRBD1. V shed 4 bases and J 6 bases; nucleotides not matched to a gene: 4. The CDR3 runs 12 residues. Germline lookup yields CDR1 SGHRS and CDR2 YFSETQ. CDR3 DNA: TGCGCCAGCAGCGCGACAGGGAGCGAGCAGTACTTC. Its protein is CASSATGSEQYF.

This clonotype was seen repeatedly, ten times or more. The chain carries TRBV21-1 and TRBJ2-3. TRBV21-1 is deemed a pseudogene. The CDR3 totals 13 residues. CDR3 coding DNA: TGTGCCAGCGGACGACGAAGTGCAGATACGCAGTATTTT. This translates into CASGRRSADTQYF.

A remark on this clonotype: A much bigger clone sits one base away, suggesting this may be a read error. The genes are TRBV14 and TRBJ2-7, with D tentatively TRBD1 or TRBD2 (5 bases each). This CDR3 is built from 15 residues. V lost 3 bases to trimming and J lost 2 bases, with 14 bases between them. CDR1 is SGHDN, CDR2 FVKESK, per germline. CDR3 amino acids: CASSHVGRATYEQYF. In DNA, the CDR3 is TGTGCCAGCAGCCATGTGGGACGAGCGACCTACGAGCAGTACTTC.

This chain links TRBV19 with TRBJ2-7, with 7 bases aligning to TRBD2. Per the germline V gene, CDR1 is LNHDA and CDR2 is SQIVND (reference sequence). This CDR3 has 13 residues. The J segment lost 2 bases and the V segment lost 11 bases, leaving 9 bases of the junction unmatched. The CDR3 DNA follows: TGTGCCTCCCGAGCAGCGGGAACCTACGAGCAGTACTTC. This gives the protein CASRAAGTYEQYF. The whole variable domain, remainder taken from reference TRBV19 and TRBJ2-7, is DGGITQSPKYLFRKEGQNVTLSCEQNLNHDAMYWYRQDPGQGLRLIYYSQIVNDFQKGDIAEGYSVSREKKESFPLTVTSAQKNPTAFYLCASRAAGTYEQYFGPGTRLTVT.

The gene calls are TRBV7-9 and TRBJ2-7; unclear D gene. The germline V and J ends were trimmed by 4 bases and 2 bases, with 12 bases remaining between them. The CDR3 totals 14 residues. Germline CDR1 and CDR2: SEHNR and FQNEAQ (reference sequence). In nucleotides, the CDR3 is TGTGCCAGCAGCTCCATAATAGGTCCCTACGAGCAGTACTTC. It encodes CASSSIIGPYEQYF.

This clonotype was seen more than once but under ten times. The chain recombines TRBV28 with TRBJ1-1; no clear D gene. In germline, CDR1 is MDHEN, CDR2 SYDVKM. The CDR3 extends over 14 amino acids. V was trimmed by 6 bases and J by 2 bases, leaving 13 bases between them. CDR3 sequence reads: CASRPARVNTEAFF. The CDR3 DNA is TGTGCCAGCAGACCCGCCCGGGTCAACACTGAAGCTTTCTTT.

This clonotype was seen repeatedly, ten times or more. This sequence joins TRBV27 and TRBJ1-1, with unresolved D. The CDR3 length is 13 residues. Germline CDR1 MNHEY, CDR2 SMNVEV (reference sequence). V was cut by 2 bases and J by 1 base, with 5 bases left in between. In nucleotides, the CDR3 is TGTGCCAGCAGTTTACAGCCGAACACTGAAGCTTTCTTT. Protein: CASSLQPNTEAFF.

Regarding this clonotype: A much larger clonotype is one base distant, so this may be a read error. The chain recombines TRBV7-6 with TRBJ2-7; 7 bases are shared with TRBD1. CDR1 is SGHVS and CDR2 is FNYEAQ in the germline V gene. The CDR3 is 14 residues long. CDR3 sequence (DNA): TGTGTCAGCAGCCCCACCCGGGACAGCTACGAGCAGTACTTC. Translation: CVSSPTRDSYEQYF.

The rearrangement joins TRBV12-3 or TRBV12-4 to TRBJ2-1, with D possibly TRBD1 on 6 matching bases. The ends were cut back, 6 bases at V and 5 bases at J, with 14 bases in the middle. The CDR3 has 14 residues. In nucleotides, the CDR3 is TGTGCCAGCAGCTACCGGGACACACACAATGAGCAGTTCTTC. Its translation: CASSYRDTHNEQFF.

In its sample, this clonotype was seen a few times. The chain couples TRBV19 to TRBJ2-7; tentative D call: TRBD2 (5 bases). V lost 4 bases to trimming and J lost 8 bases, with 12 bases between them. The CDR3 contains 12 residues. Germline V gene sequence: CDR1 LNHDA, CDR2 SQIVND (reference sequence). DNA of the CDR3: TGTGCCAGTAGTACGCCCCCGGGGAAGCAGTACTTC. Its protein is CASSTPPGKQYF.

In this sample, this clonotype turned up many times. The genes are TRBV13 and TRBJ1-6; D is unresolved. This CDR3 has 13 residues. V lost 5 bases to trimming and J lost 10 bases, with 12 bases between them. CDR1 is PRHDT, CDR2 FYEKMQ, per germline (reference sequence). As DNA, the CDR3 is TGTGCCAGCAGCCACCGGGCCGGGTCACCCCTCCACTTT. This sequence encodes CASSHRAGSPLHF. Together with reference TRBV13 and TRBJ1-6, the CDR3 gives the full variable domain: AAGVIQSPRHLIKEKRETATLKCYPIPRHDTVYWYQQGPGQDPQFLISFYEKMQSDKGSIPDRFSAQQFSDYHSELNMSSLELGDSALYFCASSHRAGSPLHFGNGTRLTVT.